The present TCR beta chain was sequenced within a study of blood T cells in healthy people across ages. Findings of the study overall: Leaving the PBMCs unsorted stopped any conclusive comparison of naive versus antigen-experienced cells.

A few counts support this clonotype. What it recognizes is unknown. A second 7 to 11 cycle PCR used barcoded and J-beta primers. TCRdb analysed the 5' RACE reads with MiXCR anew, one entry per CDR3 protein. The table shows 450,000 to 650,000 distinct CDR3 sequences, with approximately 25% occurring only once. The CDR3 consists of 15 residues. The V end lost 4 bases, the J end lost 0 bases, and 9 bases lay between the germline ends. Germline CDR1 reads ENHRY; CDR2 reads SYGVKD. This sample also belongs to another study, concerning T cells of mothers and their children. Turning to that study: In this cohort, donors were three healthy Caucasian mothers plus their six children.

Material: blood. The chain joins TRBV10-3 to TRBJ1-4, with a weak D call TRBD1 (6 bases). The clonotype was recovered from a boy between 10 and 17 years old in good health. The CDR3 spells CAISGGAATNEKLFF. The CDR3 nucleotides are TGTGCCATCAGTGGGGGGGCTGCAACTAATGAAAAACTGTTTTTT.